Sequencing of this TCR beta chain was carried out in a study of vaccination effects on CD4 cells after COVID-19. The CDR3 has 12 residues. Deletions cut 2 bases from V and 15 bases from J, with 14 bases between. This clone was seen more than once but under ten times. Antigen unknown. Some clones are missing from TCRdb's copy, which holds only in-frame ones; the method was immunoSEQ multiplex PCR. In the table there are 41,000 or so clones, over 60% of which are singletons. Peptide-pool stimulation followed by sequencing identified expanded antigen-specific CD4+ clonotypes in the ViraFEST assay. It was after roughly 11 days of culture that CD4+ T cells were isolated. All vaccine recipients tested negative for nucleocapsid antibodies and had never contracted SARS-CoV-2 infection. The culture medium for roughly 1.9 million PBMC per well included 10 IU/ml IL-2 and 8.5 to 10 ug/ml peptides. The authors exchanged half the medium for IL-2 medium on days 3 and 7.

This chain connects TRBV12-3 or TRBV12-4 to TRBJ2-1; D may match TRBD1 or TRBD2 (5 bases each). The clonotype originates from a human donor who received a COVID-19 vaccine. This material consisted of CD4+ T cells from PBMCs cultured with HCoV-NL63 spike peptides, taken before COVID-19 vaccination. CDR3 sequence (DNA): TGTGCCAGCAGTTTATGGGGGAAAGCGCCGTTCTTC. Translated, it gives CASSLWGKAPFF.